This TCR beta chain originates from a study of T-cell reconstitution after alpha-beta-depleted transplantation in children. General observations from the study: Roughly two months post-transplant, alpha-beta T cells reportedly originated from several hundred graft clones that had expanded. T-cell numbers and diversity, one year after transplant, stemmed largely from T cells that were newly produced. There were some patients whose high TCRbeta diversity at day 60 came from surviving recipient T cells and thymic progenitors.

The CDR3 loop spans 14 amino acids. The V and J ends lost 3 bases and 7 bases, in that order; junction bases with no gene match: 6. Germline V gene data show CDR1 as SGHRS and CDR2 as YFSETQ. Preparation of the TCRbeta library involved a method that used unique molecular identifiers. MiXCR, applied by TCRdb to the PCR reads, yields one record per CDR3 protein. The table shows around 450,000 distinct CDR3 sequences, with about 10% occurring only once. This clonotype has ten or more counts. Antigen unknown. The sequencing here drew on PBMCs, taken before TCRalphabeta/CD19-depleted stem cell transplant. The rearrangement links TRBV5-1 to TRBJ2-5; TRBD1 matches 10 bases. This clonotype originated in a child under 10 years old with inherited bone marrow failure, due to receive a stem cell transplant. The CDR3 sequence: CASSSTGGEVTQYF. As DNA, the CDR3 is TGCGCCAGCAGCTCGACAGGGGGCGAGGTGACCCAGTACTTC.